A selection of T cell receptor beta chains follows, all from one sample in a study of CD8 T cells in ankylosing spondylitis. A single record per CDR3 protein comes from TCRdb applying MiXCR to the 5' RACE reads. This table holds about 160,000 distinct CDR3 sequences, roughly 18% found once. The sequencing input was blood, either unsorted or a sorted T cell fraction (not recorded which). These receptors were taken from a male donor with ankylosing spondylitis or in good health (not recorded which). Each CDR3 is given with its conserved first and last residue. The D gene is left open where the match is weak. Expanded clones get a size class; other rows say once, few or many, or leave the size out.

clone size	D gene	V gene	J gene	CDR3 DNA	CDR3 protein
few	TRBD2	TRBV30	TRBJ2-3	TGTGCCTGGAGGCTGGCCGGCGGGAGTCCAGATACGCAGTATTTT	CAWRLAGGSPDTQYF
many	NA	TRBV3-1	TRBJ1-1	TGTGCCAGCAGCCCTATAAGAGGTGCCACTGAAGCTTTCTTT	CASSPIRGATEAFF
NA	NA	TRBV20-1	TRBJ1-6	TGCAGTGCTAGAGAGACTCGGGGCAATAATTCACCCCTCCACTTT	CSARETRGNNSPLHF
few	NA	TRBV6-1	TRBJ1-5	TGTGCCAGCAGCCGCGGGGGATATCAGCCCCAGCATTTT	CASSRGGYQPQHF
NA	NA	TRBV29-1	TRBJ2-3	TGCAGCGTTCAGGGGAGGTTTACAGATACGCAGTATTTT	CSVQGRFTDTQYF
many	TRBD2	TRBV4-1	TRBJ2-1	TGCGCCAGCAGCCCTGCGGGAGTCTTGTATGAGCAGTTCTTC	CASSPAGVLYEQFF
many	TRBD1	TRBV3-1	TRBJ1-1	TGTGCCAGCAGCCAAGGGACAGGGGAGCGGGCTTTCTTT	CASSQGTGERAFF
few	NA	TRBV10-3	TRBJ2-1	TGTGCCACCCGGTCGGGGGCTGGGGGGTTTTACAATGAGCAGTTCTTC	CATRSGAGGFYNEQFF
many	NA	TRBV5-1	TRBJ2-1	TGCGCCAGCAGGGGATCTTTCCCCTACAATGAGCAGTTCTTC	CASRGSFPYNEQFF
few	NA	TRBV12-3/TRBV12-4	TRBJ1-5	TGTGCCAGCAGTCTCCGGGACGGTCACAATCAGCCCCAGCATTTT	CASSLRDGHNQPQHF
many	TRBD1	TRBV5-1	TRBJ2-7	TGCGCCAGCAGCTTGCTCGGGACAGAGTTTATCTACGAGCAGTACTTC	CASSLLGTEFIYEQYF
many	NA	TRBV4-1	TRBJ1-2	TGCGCCAGCAGCCAACCTGGTAACTATGGCTACACCTTC	CASSQPGNYGYTF
many	TRBD1	TRBV27	TRBJ2-4	TGTGCCAGCAGTCCCCAGGGACAGGGGTTCCAAAACATTCAGTACTTC	CASSPQGQGFQNIQYF
many	TRBD1	TRBV5-1	TRBJ1-1	TGCGCCAGCAGCTCGGGACAGGCGAACACTGAAGCTTTCTTT	CASSSGQANTEAFF
many	TRBD2	TRBV20-1	TRBJ2-7	TGCAGTGCTAGACGCGGGAGCATCAACGAGCAGTACTTC	CSARRGSINEQYF
few	TRBD2	TRBV6-1	TRBJ2-1	TGTGCCAGCAGGGGACTAGCCGGCTCCTACAATGAGCAGTTCTTC	CASRGLAGSYNEQFF
few	NA	TRBV9	TRBJ2-1	TGTGCCAGCAGGGACAATACGGGAGTGCAGTTCTTC	CASRDNTGVQFF
many	NA	TRBV5-1	TRBJ1-6	TGCGCCAGCAGCAGAGGACCGTGGAGCTCCTATAATTCACCCCTCCACTTT	CASSRGPWSSYNSPLHF
many	TRBD2	TRBV6-5	TRBJ2-1	TGTGCCAGCAGTTACTCCGGGAGGGGGGGATCTAATGAGCAGTTCTTC	CASSYSGRGGSNEQFF
many	NA	TRBV5-5	TRBJ1-1	TGTGCCAGCAGCGAGACAGCTAACGCTGAAGCTTTCTTT	CASSETANAEAFF
NA	TRBD1	TRBV7-8	TRBJ1-4	TGTGCCAGCAGCGTGGACAGGGGAGGGAGAACTAATGAAAAACTGTTTTTT	CASSVDRGGRTNEKLFF
NA	NA	TRBV6-6	TRBJ2-5	TGTGCCAGCAGTTACGGGAGGCAAGAGACCCAGTACTTC	CASSYGRQETQYF
NA	TRBD2	TRBV28	TRBJ2-7	TGTGCCAGCACCGGGACTAGCGGGAGGTCCTACGAGCAGTACTTC	CASTGTSGRSYEQYF
many	NA	TRBV29-1	TRBJ2-3	TGCAGCGTTGGGGGCCCCATTGGAGCAGATACGCAGTATTTT	CSVGGPIGADTQYF
many	NA	TRBV5-1	TRBJ1-2	TGCGCCAGCAGCTGGGGGGACTATGGCTACACCTTC	CASSWGDYGYTF
many	TRBD2	TRBV20-1	TRBJ2-1	TGCAGTGCTGACCCCTTTAGCGGGAGGACGCCTGTCTTC	CSADPFSGRTPVF
NA	NA	TRBV7-1	TRBJ2-2	TGTGCCAGCAGGGAGGGGTCTCCCGCAGTATTCCCCGGGGAGCTGTTTTTT	CASREGSPAVFPGELFF
many	NA	TRBV27	TRBJ1-4	TGTGCCAGCAGTTTATCAGGGGGGGGTAATGAAAAACTGTTTTTT	CASSLSGGGNEKLFF
few	NA	TRBV27	TRBJ1-5	TGTGCCAGCCCCAACCAGCCCCAGCATTTT	CASPNQPQHF
many	NA	TRBV2	TRBJ2-4	TGTGCCAGCAGTGAAGGGGCGTCGGTATACATTCAGTACTTC	CASSEGASVYIQYF
few	NA	TRBV28	TRBJ1-1	TGTGCCAGCAGTTTGGGGGGGCGAGTAAGCACTGAAGCTTTCTTT	CASSLGGRVSTEAFF
NA	NA	TRBV20-1	TRBJ2-1	TGCAGTGCTAGAGCCCCTTCTTTGGAGACTATTTATGAGCAGTTCTTC	CSARAPSLETIYEQFF
many	TRBD2	TRBV4-2	TRBJ2-1	TGTGCCAGCAGCCAAGCTGGGCTAGCGGGAGGATACGATGAGCAGTTCTTC	CASSQAGLAGGYDEQFF
NA	TRBD2	TRBV11-3	TRBJ2-1	TGTGCCAGCAGCTACGAGGGACTAGCGGGAGGCTCAGAGCAGTTCTTC	CASSYEGLAGGSEQFF
few	NA	TRBV29-1	TRBJ2-7	TGCAGCGTTTGGACAGCACAGAACGAGCAGTACTTC	CSVWTAQNEQYF
NA	NA	TRBV10-2	TRBJ1-5	TGCGCCAGCAGTGAGTTTTCGGGTACTTATAGCAATCAGCCCCAGCATTTT	CASSEFSGTYSNQPQHF
many	NA	TRBV10-3	TRBJ2-2	TGTGCCATCAGTACTCTCGAGCGGATTGACACCGGGGAGCTGTTTTTT	CAISTLERIDTGELFF
many	NA	TRBV20-1	TRBJ1-1	TGCAGTGCTAGAGGAGGGGGGCAGGGTGTGACTGAAGCTTTCTTT	CSARGGGQGVTEAFF
NA	TRBD1	TRBV28	TRBJ2-2	TGTGCCAGCTTAGGGGGCGCCGGGGAGCTGTTTTTT	CASLGGAGELFF
NA	NA	TRBV2	TRBJ2-1	TGTGCCTTCAGTTCAACTAGTGCTACCCCATTATACTCCTACAATGAGCAGTTCTTC	CAFSSTSATPLYSYNEQFF
NA	NA	TRBV5-1	TRBJ2-7	TGCGCCAGCAGCTTGGACACGGCGGCTTTCTACGAGCAGTACTTC	CASSLDTAAFYEQYF
many	TRBD2	TRBV20-1	TRBJ2-3	TGCAGTGCTAACCTAGCGGGAGGCCCTGGCACAGATACGCAGTATTTT	CSANLAGGPGTDTQYF
many	NA	TRBV3-1	TRBJ1-6	TGTGCCAGCAGCCGAGGGGGGGCGCGGGTTTCACCCCTCCACTTT	CASSRGGARVSPLHF
few	NA	TRBV6-4	TRBJ1-1	TGTGCCAGCACGTCGCGGGGGCCCACTGAAGCTTTCTTT	CASTSRGPTEAFF
NA	TRBD1	TRBV18	TRBJ2-3	TGTGCCAGCTCACCTGGGACAGGGTTCACAGATACGCAGTATTTT	CASSPGTGFTDTQYF
few	NA	TRBV18	TRBJ2-3	TGTGCCAGCTCACCACCGACCCGGACCGATACGCAGTATTTT	CASSPPTRTDTQYF
many	NA	TRBV7-8	TRBJ1-1	TGTGCCAGCAGCCGGCTTGGGACAAACGAAATGAACACTGAAGCTTTCTTT	CASSRLGTNEMNTEAFF
many	NA	TRBV3-1	TRBJ1-2	TGTGCCAGCAGCCAGGCTTTTAGAGGACGCTATGGCTACACCTTC	CASSQAFRGRYGYTF
once	TRBD1	TRBV5-1	TRBJ2-2	TGCGCCAGCAGCCTGGACAGGGACACCGGGGAGCTGTTTTTT	CASSLDRDTGELFF
many	TRBD2	TRBV20-1	TRBJ2-3	TGCAGTGCTGAGCCCCGGACTAGCGGGAAAGATACGCAGTATTTT	CSAEPRTSGKDTQYF
NA	NA	TRBV13	TRBJ2-7	TGTGCCAGCAGCTCTACTATGGGGGAGCAGTACTTC	CASSSTMGEQYF
NA	TRBD1	TRBV20-1	TRBJ1-1	TGCAGTGCAAGGACAGGGGGCACTGAAGCTTTCTTT	CSARTGGTEAFF
NA	NA	TRBV21-1	TRBJ1-5	TGTGCCAGCAGCAATCGGCCGGGCGGGAATACGAATAGCAATCAGCCCCAGCATTTT	CASSNRPGGNTNSNQPQHF
NA	TRBD2	TRBV20-1	TRBJ2-2	TGCAGTGTCACTAGCGGGAGGGGAACCGGGGAGCTGTTTTTT	CSVTSGRGTGELFF
few	NA	TRBV5-1	TRBJ2-5	TGCGCCAGCTTTCTCGGAGGGGACGGAGAGACCCAGTACTTC	CASFLGGDGETQYF
many	NA	TRBV20-1	TRBJ2-3	TGCAGTGCTACGGGAAACTTTCCCGATACGCAGTATTTT	CSATGNFPDTQYF
few	TRBD1	TRBV28	TRBJ2-2	TGTGCCAGCACCGCGACAGGGGCCATGGCGAACACCGGGGAGCTGTTTTTT	CASTATGAMANTGELFF
many	NA	TRBV5-1	TRBJ2-1	TGCGCCAGCCAAGAGGGGAGGTATGAGCAGTTCTTC	CASQEGRYEQFF
few	TRBD2	TRBV19	TRBJ2-1	TGTGCCAGTAGTATAACTTGGGACTACCAAGGAGCAGGGAACAATGAGCAGTTCTTC	CASSITWDYQGAGNNEQFF